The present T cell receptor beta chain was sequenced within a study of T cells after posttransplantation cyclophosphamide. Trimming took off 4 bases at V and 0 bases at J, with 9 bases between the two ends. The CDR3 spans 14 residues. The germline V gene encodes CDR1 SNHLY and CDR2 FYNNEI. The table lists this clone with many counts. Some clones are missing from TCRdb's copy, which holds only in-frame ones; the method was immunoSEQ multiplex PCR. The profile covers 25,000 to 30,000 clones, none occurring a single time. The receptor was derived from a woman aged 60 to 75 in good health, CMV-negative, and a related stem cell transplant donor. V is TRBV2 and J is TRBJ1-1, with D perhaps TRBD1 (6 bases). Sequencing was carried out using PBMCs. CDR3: CASSVYRVNTEAFF. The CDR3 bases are TGTGCCAGCAGTGTCTACAGGGTGAACACTGAAGCTTTCTTT.